This T cell receptor (beta chain) was found in a study of blood T cell repertoires in COVID-19. Germline V gene sequence: CDR1 SGHTA, CDR2 FQGNSA. The CDR3 consists of 14 residues. V lost 5 bases and J lost 6; bases outside the gene matches: 6. Original analysis: The assay estimated nucleated cells by amplifying reference gene primers. Repertoires were generated with immunoSEQ multiplex PCR, while TCRdb's copy carries only in-frame clones and drops some. V, J and clone size reflect that table, while D and trimming were determined from the DNA. The repertoire holds about 410,000 clones, with 75% to 90% as singletons.

This clonotype was sampled from a woman aged 40-49 years with COVID-19, enrolled during active disease. J is TRBJ1-5 and V is TRBV7-2; 8 positions agree with TRBD1. Input material: peripheral blood. The CDR3 loop reads CASSPDRGGQPQHF. CDR3 bases: TGTGCCAGCAGCCCTGACAGGGGTGGTCAGCCCCAGCATTTT.